Each of the 27 T cell receptor beta chains below was sequenced from the same sample in a study of OX40 agonist ivuxolimab in advanced cancers. TCRdb's table, derived via immunoSEQ multiplex PCR, lists solely in-frame clones and lacks some. The table records about 53,000 clones, 80% to 90% of them present only once. Source: CD4+ or CD8+ T cells sorted from blood, taken in a trial of the OX40 agonist ivuxolimab. Receptors were obtained from an adult with an advanced solid tumor such as melanoma, head and neck, liver or kidney cancer.

The chain is built from TRBV28 and TRBJ2-1, with TRBD2 matching 8 bases. This CDR3 contains 15 residues. Germline V gene sequence: CDR1 MDHEN, CDR2 SYDVKM. Trimming at V came to 6 bases and at J to 3 bases, leaving 7 bases not matched to a gene. The CDR3 region is CASRGAGANYNEQFF. The CDR3 DNA reads as TGTGCCAGCAGGGGAGCGGGGGCCAACTACAATGAGCAGTTCTTC.

This clone is a singleton in its sample. The J gene is TRBJ2-1, the V gene TRBV15; 7 bases match TRBD2. From germline, CDR1 is LNHNV and CDR2 YYDKDF (reference sequence). V was pared by 8 bases and J by 8 bases, with 18 bases of the junction left unmatched. The CDR3 sequence is 16 residues long. CDR3 sequence (DNA): TGTGCCACCTCCGCCAGCGGGGCCTACATTGAGGATGAGCAGTTCTTC. It encodes CATSASGAYIEDEQFF.

The V and J genes are TRBV28 and TRBJ1-2; 9 bases are shared with TRBD1. This CDR3 has 15 amino acids. V shed 5 bases and J 4 bases; nucleotides not matched to a gene: 8. Germline V gives CDR1 MDHEN, CDR2 SYDVKM. The CDR3 DNA sequence: TGTGCCAGCAGTAGCCCACAGGGGGCGGTCTATGGCTACACCTTC. Translated, it gives CASSSPQGAVYGYTF.

Only a few counts were recorded for this clone. This chain joins TRBV7-8 and TRBJ2-2; D might be TRBD1 or TRBD2, each matching 5 bases. Trimming took 5 bases from V and 6 from J, leaving 13 bases between them. Germline CDR1 is SGHVS and CDR2 is FQNEAQ. The CDR3 spans 14 residues. CDR3: CASSRKMGAGELFF. In DNA, the CDR3 is TGTGCCAGCAGCCGTAAGATGGGGGCCGGGGAGCTGTTTTTT.

V and J are TRBV30 and TRBJ2-1, with 11 bases that match TRBD2. Trimming took 5 bases from V and 8 from J; bases not matched to a gene: 11. The germline CDR1 and CDR2 sequences are GTSNPN and SVGIG (reference sequence). This CDR3 has 15 amino acids. The CDR3 sequence: CAWGGETSGIDEQFF. CDR3 DNA: TGTGCCTGGGGGGGGGAGACTAGCGGGATTGATGAGCAGTTCTTC.

This chain joins TRBV21-1 and TRBJ2-1; the D call in the table, TRBD1, was not verified against the DNA. TRBV21-1 is listed as a pseudogene. The CDR3 has 15 residues. The CDR3 DNA follows: TGTGCCAGCAGCAAACGGTGCTCAGGGGTTAATGAGCAGTTCTTC. Translated: CASSKRCSGVNEQFF.

The V and J genes are TRBV30 and TRBJ2-5; TRBD1 or TRBD2 may be the D gene (6 bases each). Germline lookup yields CDR1 GTSNPN and CDR2 SVGIG (reference sequence). V gave up 2 bases and J gave up 1 base, with 17 bases separating them. The CDR3 runs 16 residues. CDR3 nucleotides: TGTGCCTGGAGTTCGGGGGCAGGCGCCCTCCAAGAGACCCAGTACTTC. Translation gives CAWSSGAGALQETQYF.

The CDR3 sequence: CASSEREELDNEQFF. CDR3 nucleotide sequence: TGTGCCAGCAGCGAGCGGGAGGAGCTGGACAATGAGCAGTTCTTC. This chain connects TRBV5-4 to TRBJ2-1, with TRBD2 identical over 9 bases. The V segment lost 4 bases and the J segment 5 bases; nucleotides outside the gene matches: 7. CDR1 SGHNT and CDR2 YYREEE come from the germline V gene (reference sequence). The CDR3 length is 15 residues.

The rearrangement joins TRBV30 to TRBJ2-3; possibly TRBD1 for D (5 bases). CDR1 GTSNPN and CDR2 SVGIG come from the germline V gene (reference sequence). The CDR3 is 14 residues long. V lost 3 bases, J lost 2 bases, and 12 bases lay in between. CDR3 nucleotide sequence: TGTGCCTGGAGGGCAGGGCTTTCCACAGATACGCAGTATTTT. Its translation: CAWRAGLSTDTQYF.

CDR3 nucleotide sequence: TGTGCCAGCAGTTCCTTCCTACACTCGAACACTGAAGCTTTCTTT. Its protein is CASSSFLHSNTEAFF. The V call is TRBV28, the J call TRBJ1-1; D not certain. Germline V gene lookup returns CDR1 MDHEN and CDR2 SYDVKM. Trimming took off 4 bases at V and 1 base at J, with 13 bases between the two ends. This CDR3 contains 15 residues.

V and J are TRBV6-5 and TRBJ1-6; no clear D gene. Germline loops: CDR1 MNHEY, CDR2 SVGAGI. The CDR3 extends over 13 amino acids. V was cut by 4 bases and J by 7 bases, with 8 bases left in between. Here the CDR3 DNA reads TGTGCCAGCAGTTTCCTATTAAATTCACCCCTCCACTTT. Translating gives CASSFLLNSPLHF.

This rearrangement joins TRBV27 to TRBJ2-7, with TRBD2 identical over 10 bases. CDR1 is MNHEY and CDR2 is SMNVEV in the germline V gene (reference sequence). After removal of 5 bases from V and 2 bases from J, the junction contained 6 bases not matched to a gene. CDR3 length: 15 amino acids. CDR3 sequence reads: CASSPTSGAPYEQYF. The DNA for the CDR3 is TGTGCCAGCAGTCCCACTAGCGGGGCCCCCTACGAGCAGTACTTC.

The rearrangement uses TRBV19 and TRBJ2-2, with D maybe TRBD1 (6 bases). Trimming removed 3 bases from V and 1 base from J, with 12 bases in between. The germline V gene has CDR1 LNHDA and CDR2 SQIVND (reference sequence). This CDR3 has 16 amino acids. For the CDR3, the DNA is TGTGCCAGTAGTATTGAGACAGGAGTGAACACCGGGGAGCTGTTTTTT. It specifies CASSIETGVNTGELFF.

This sequence joins TRBV19 and TRBJ2-3, with TRBD2 matching 9 bases. Germline loops: CDR1 LNHDA, CDR2 SQIVND (reference sequence). This CDR3 is 16 amino acids long. With 3 bases clipped from V and 4 bases from J, the junction kept 8 bases outside the gene matches. The CDR3 protein is CASSILAGGPPDTQYF. In DNA, the CDR3 is TGTGCCAGTAGTATTTTGGCGGGAGGGCCCCCAGATACGCAGTATTTT.

The chain recombines TRBV30 with TRBJ2-3, with 8 bases matching TRBD1. V lost 2 bases and J lost 2; bases outside the gene matches: 6. The CDR3 loop spans 15 amino acids. In germline, CDR1 is GTSNPN, CDR2 SVGIG (reference sequence). Here the CDR3 reads CAWSLRTGPTDTQYF. In DNA, the CDR3 is TGTGCCTGGAGTCTGAGGACAGGGCCCACAGATACGCAGTATTTT.

The CDR3 is CASKRTGLSYEQYF. The CDR3 DNA reads as TGTGCCAGCAAGCGGACAGGCCTCTCCTACGAGCAGTACTTC. This chain links TRBV2 with TRBJ2-7; 7 bases are a match to TRBD1. The germline gives CDR1 SNHLY, CDR2 FYNNEI. With 7 bases clipped from V and 0 bases from J, the junction kept 6 bases outside the gene matches. CDR3 size: 14 residues.

The rearrangement joins TRBV28 to TRBJ2-3; TRBD1 aligns across 11 bases. There are 15 residues in the CDR3. Losses at the gene ends were 4 bases for V and 3 bases for J; bases not matched to a gene: 3. Germline V gene sequence: CDR1 MDHEN, CDR2 SYDVKM. In DNA, the CDR3 is TGTGCCAGCAGTTCGGGACAGGGGGTGACAGATACGCAGTATTTT. It specifies CASSSGQGVTDTQYF.

The CDR3 nucleotides read TGTGCCTGGAGTGTTGGTAAAGAGCAGTTCTTC. Its protein is CAWSVGKEQFF. The rearrangement uses TRBV30 and TRBJ2-1; D is ambiguous. The CDR3 consists of 11 residues. Trimming left V 0 bases short and J 10 bases short, with 7 bases between. The germline gives CDR1 GTSNPN, CDR2 SVGIG (reference sequence).

The CDR3 loop is CASSFGVAGGFYEQYF. In DNA form, the CDR3 reads TGCGCCAGCAGCTTTGGGGTAGCGGGAGGTTTCTACGAGCAGTACTTC. The chain recombines TRBV5-1 with TRBJ2-7; 10 nucleotides line up with TRBD2. There are 16 residues in the CDR3. V shed 2 bases and J 3 bases; nucleotides not matched to a gene: 8. Germline V CDR1 and CDR2: SGHRS, YFSETQ.

The V and J genes are TRBV7-9 and TRBJ2-7; TRBD2 matches at 11 bases. Trimming at V came to 0 bases and at J to 10 bases, leaving 2 bases not matched to a gene. This CDR3 contains 13 residues. Per the germline V gene, CDR1 is SEHNR and CDR2 is FQNEAQ (reference sequence). The CDR3 here is CASSLAGLADQYF. The CDR3 DNA follows: TGTGCCAGCAGCTTAGCGGGACTAGCGGATCAGTACTTC. Supplemented by reference TRBV7-9 and TRBJ2-7, the full variable domain reads DTGVSQNPRHKITKRGQNVTFRCDPISEHNRLYWYRQTLGQGPEFLTYFQNEAQLEKSRLLSDRFSAERPKGSFSTLEIQRTEQGDSAMYLCASSLAGLADQYFGPGTRLTVT.

The chain combines TRBV5-6 with TRBJ2-3, with 9 bases that match TRBD2. This CDR3 has 16 amino acids. V shed 4 bases, J shed 0 bases, and the junction held 6 bases outside the gene matches. Germline V gene sequence: CDR1 SGHDT, CDR2 YYEEEE. CDR3 bases: TGTGCCAGCAGCGCGGGACTAGCTACTAGCACAGATACGCAGTATTTT. Translated, it gives CASSAGLATSTDTQYF.

CDR3: CASSVTGKETQYF. The CDR3 region has the DNA TGTGCCAGCAGCGTAACGGGTAAAGAGACCCAGTACTTC. This chain joins TRBV9 and TRBJ2-5, with D uncertain. V was pared by 1 base and J by 3 bases, with 7 bases between. The CDR3 totals 13 residues. CDR1 and CDR2 from the germline V gene are SGDLS and YYNGEE.

The chain links TRBV16 to TRBJ1-1, with D uncertain. This CDR3 comprises 15 residues. Trimming removed 1 base from V and 2 bases from J, with 11 bases in between. Germline CDR1 is KGHSY and CDR2 is FQNENV. DNA for the CDR3: TGTGCCAGCAGCCAATATTCCCAACAAAACACTGAAGCTTTCTTT. This translates into CASSQYSQQNTEAFF. Based on the CDR3 plus reference TRBV16 and TRBJ1-1, the full variable domain is GEEVAQTPKHLVRGEGQKAKLYCAPIKGHSYVFWYQQVLKNEFKFLISFQNENVFDETGMPKERFSAKCLPNSPCSLEIQATKLEDSAVYFCASSQYSQQNTEAFFGQGTRLTVV.

V and J are TRBV5-4 and TRBJ2-3; 8 nucleotides agree with TRBD2. Germline V gene lookup returns CDR1 SGHNT and CDR2 YYREEE (reference sequence). The CDR3 length is 17 residues. The V gene end was trimmed by 2 bases and the J gene end by 2 bases; junction bases not matched to a gene: 10. The CDR3 bases are TGTGCCAGCAGCTTTCGACTTAGCGGGGAGAACACAGATACGCAGTATTTT. This gives the protein CASSFRLSGENTDTQYF. Based on the CDR3 plus reference TRBV5-4 and TRBJ2-3, the full variable domain is ETGVTQSPTHLIKTRGQQVTLRCSSQSGHNTVSWYQQALGQGPQFIFQYYREEENGRGNFPPRFSGLQFPNYSSELNVNALELDDSALYLCASSFRLSGENTDTQYFGPGTRLTVL.

As DNA, the CDR3 is TGTGCCAGCAGCCTCGAGACAGGGTCCTATGGCTACACCTTC. This translates into CASSLETGSYGYTF. The chain links TRBV5-4 to TRBJ1-2; 7 positions agree with TRBD1. V shed 4 bases, J shed 4 bases, and the junction held 7 bases outside the gene matches. Germline lookup yields CDR1 SGHNT and CDR2 YYREEE (reference sequence). The CDR3 sequence is 14 residues long.

V gene TRBV5-1 combines with J gene TRBJ2-1; maybe TRBD1 (5 bases). The CDR3 has 16 residues. Germline V gene data show CDR1 as SGHRS and CDR2 as YFSETQ. Trimming pared 0 bases from V and 6 bases from J, leaving 16 bases between. The CDR3 spells CASSLELGPGVNEQFF. CDR3 nucleotide sequence: TGCGCCAGCAGCTTGGAGTTGGGGCCGGGTGTCAATGAGCAGTTCTTC. The full variable domain, rest sourced from reference TRBV5-1 and TRBJ2-1, is KAGVTQTPRYLIKTRGQQVTLSCSPISGHRSVSWYQQTPGQGLQFLFEYFSETQRNKGNFPGRFSGRQFSNSRSEMNVSTLELGDSALYLCASSLELGPGVNEQFFGPGTRLTVL.

V usage is TRBV13 and J usage is TRBJ2-7; the match to TRBD1 covers 10 bases. CDR1 is PRHDT, CDR2 FYEKMQ, per germline (reference sequence). This CDR3 contains 14 residues. V gave up 4 bases and J gave up 6 bases; unmatched junction bases: 6. CDR3 coding DNA: TGTGCCAGCAGCTCGACAGGGGGCTATAGCGAGCAGTACTTC. It specifies CASSSTGGYSEQYF.